This T cell receptor (beta chain) was sequenced for a study of T cells after yellow fever vaccination. In TCRdb, the 5' RACE reads were re-called with MiXCR into one record per CDR3 protein. The sample carries roughly 120,000 distinct CDR3 sequences, about 7% recorded once. The V end lost 4 bases, the J end lost 4 bases, and 7 bases lay between the germline ends. The CDR3 runs 12 residues. This clonotype was counted ten times or more. The sequence came from a man aged 18 to 35 who received the YFV17D yellow fever vaccine. The sample consisted of CD4+ T cells sorted from PBMCs, taken less than 11 days after the first yellow fever vaccination. This rearrangement joins TRBV12-3 or TRBV12-4 to TRBJ1-2, with D hard to call. Here the CDR3 reads CASSSGIYGYTF. The CDR3 coding sequence is TGTGCCAGCAGTTCCGGGATCTATGGCTACACCTTC.